What follows are 7 T cell receptor beta chains derived from one specimen sequenced in a study of blood T cell repertoires in COVID-19 (dated by TCRdb to the early 2020s). The method was the immunoSEQ multiplex PCR assay. As stored in TCRdb, this immuneACCESS dataset retains in-frame rearrangements with V and J assigned. A fraction of the clones does not appear; measured against another copy, unresolved V genes explain less than half of the discrepancy, and the remainder lacks a known reason. The sample table holds approximately 360,000 clones, of which 90% were seen once. Of the sample, approximately 7% is held by the ten largest clones. Sequenced: peripheral blood. The receptors shown here come from a man between 18 and 29 years old with active or convalescent COVID-19.

The CDR3 reads CATSRSPGVGSPQHF. The CDR3 bases are TGTGCCACCAGCAGATCCCCAGGGGTCGGGTCGCCCCAGCATTTT. The gene calls are TRBV15 and TRBJ1-5; possibly TRBD1 for D (6 bases). This CDR3 is built from 15 residues. Germline V gene sequence: CDR1 LNHNV, CDR2 YYDKDF (reference sequence). The ends were cut back, 2 bases at V and 9 bases at J, with 17 bases in the middle.

The chain uses TRBV9 and TRBJ1-5, with TRBD1 identical over 9 bases. The CDR3 loop spans 13 amino acids. Germline-derived CDR1 and CDR2 are SGDLS and YYNGEE. The V gene end was trimmed by 7 bases and the J gene end by 5 bases; junction bases not matched to a gene: 4. As DNA, the CDR3 is TGTGCCAGCGGGGACAGGGATCATCAGCCCCAGCATTTT. This encodes CASGDRDHQPQHF.

The chain's CDR3 is CASSEMGGRADTQYF. CDR3 DNA: TGTGCCAGCAGTGAAATGGGGGGGCGGGCTGATACGCAGTATTTT. The gene calls are TRBV2 and TRBJ2-3; D might be TRBD2 (7 bases). The V gene lost 2 bases and the J gene lost 6 bases, with 15 bases spanning the gap. Germline V CDR1 and CDR2: SNHLY, FYNNEI. This CDR3 has 15 amino acids. Full variable domain (missing parts from reference TRBV2 and TRBJ2-3): EPEVTQTPSHQVTQMGQEVILRCVPISNHLYFYWYRQILGQKVEFLVSFYNNEISEKSEIFDDQFSVERPDGSNFTLKIRSTKLEDSAMYFCASSEMGGRADTQYFGPGTRLTVL.

V and J are TRBV4-1 and TRBJ2-3; 8 nucleotides line up with TRBD2. The CDR3 is made up of 18 amino acids. Germline CDR1 and CDR2: MGHRA and YSYEKL. V was clipped by 0 bases and J by 3 bases; unmatched bases: 11. CDR3 sequence (DNA): TGCGCCAGCAGCCAAGATCGGGTCGGGGGGGCGTATACAGATACGCAGTATTTT. Its translation is CASSQDRVGGAYTDTQYF.

The CDR3 nucleotides are TGTGCCAGCTCACTCCGCGAAAGAGATACGCAGTATTTT. Protein sequence: CASSLRERDTQYF. V usage is TRBV18 and J usage is TRBJ2-3, with D unclear. Between the trimmed V and J ends, which lost 4 bases and 5 bases, there was a span of 10 bases. The germline V gene encodes CDR1 KGHSH and CDR2 LQKENI. This CDR3 has 13 amino acids.

This chain links TRBV29-1 with TRBJ2-5; the D is unclear. The CDR3 contains 12 residues. Per germline, CDR1 SQVTM and CDR2 ANQGSEA. Trimming removed 2 bases from V and 1 base from J, with 5 bases in between. Here the CDR3 reads CSVEPRQETQYF. The CDR3 nucleotides are TGCAGCGTTGAACCCCGCCAAGAGACCCAGTACTTC.

J is TRBJ2-3 and V is TRBV7-3; D unresolved. V was trimmed by 3 bases and J by 4 bases, leaving 8 bases between them. This CDR3 comprises 13 residues. CDR1 is SGHTA and CDR2 is FQGTGA in the germline V gene. The CDR3 bases are TGTGCCAGCAGCTTGGGCCGCCCAGATACGCAGTATTTT. This sequence encodes CASSLGRPDTQYF. The full variable domain, with the rest looked up from reference TRBV7-3 and TRBJ2-3, is GAGVSQTPSNKVTEKGKYVELRCDPISGHTALYWYRQSLGQGPEFLIYFQGTGAADDSGLPNDRFFAVRPEGSVSTLKIQRTERGDSAVYLCASSLGRPDTQYFGPGTRLTVL.